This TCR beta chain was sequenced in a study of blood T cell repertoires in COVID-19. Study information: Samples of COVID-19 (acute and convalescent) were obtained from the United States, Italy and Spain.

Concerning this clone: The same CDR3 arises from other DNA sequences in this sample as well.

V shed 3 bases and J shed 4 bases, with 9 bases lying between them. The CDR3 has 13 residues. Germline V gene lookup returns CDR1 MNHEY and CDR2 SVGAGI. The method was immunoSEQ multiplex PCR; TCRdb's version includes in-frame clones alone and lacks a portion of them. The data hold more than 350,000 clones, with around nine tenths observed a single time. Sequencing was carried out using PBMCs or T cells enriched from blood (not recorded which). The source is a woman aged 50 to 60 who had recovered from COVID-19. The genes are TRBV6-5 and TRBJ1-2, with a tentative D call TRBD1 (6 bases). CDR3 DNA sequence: TGTGCCAGCAGTTATCAGGGGTCCTATGGCTACACCTTC. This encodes CASSYQGSYGYTF.